The present T cell receptor beta chain was sequenced within a study of T cells in Graves' hyperthyroidism and ophthalmopathy. General observations from the study: Most expanded thyroid clonotypes above 0.001 recurred in blood. Prediction of ophthalmopathy progression came a median approximately 6.6 months pre-onset.

Not enrolled were patients with uncontrolled infection, other autoimmune disease, pregnancy or lactation. Together with thyroid ultrasound, orbital computed tomography, serum thyroxine and TRAb, clinical symptoms were used for diagnoses. From RNA transcripts, TCR beta CDR3 regions were amplified. The HTBI primer set drove a first-round RT-PCR of the TCR CDR3. In TCRdb, the multiplex PCR reads were re-called with MiXCR into one record per CDR3 protein. The table lists some 740,000 distinct CDR3 sequences, 12% to 15% of them singletons. This clonotype was picked up many times. Its antigen is not identified. The CDR3 runs 15 residues. V lost 5 bases, J lost 6 bases, and 19 bases lay in between. Germline CDR1 and CDR2: MNHEY and SMNVEV (reference sequence).

Sequenced material: blood. The chain combines TRBV27 with TRBJ1-2, with D possibly matching TRBD1 (5 bases). This clonotype originated in a young woman with Graves' hyperthyroidism. CDR3 nucleotides: TGTGCCAGCAGTCCAGATCCCAGGGTGCGTCATGGCTACACCTTC. Its protein is CASSPDPRVRHGYTF.